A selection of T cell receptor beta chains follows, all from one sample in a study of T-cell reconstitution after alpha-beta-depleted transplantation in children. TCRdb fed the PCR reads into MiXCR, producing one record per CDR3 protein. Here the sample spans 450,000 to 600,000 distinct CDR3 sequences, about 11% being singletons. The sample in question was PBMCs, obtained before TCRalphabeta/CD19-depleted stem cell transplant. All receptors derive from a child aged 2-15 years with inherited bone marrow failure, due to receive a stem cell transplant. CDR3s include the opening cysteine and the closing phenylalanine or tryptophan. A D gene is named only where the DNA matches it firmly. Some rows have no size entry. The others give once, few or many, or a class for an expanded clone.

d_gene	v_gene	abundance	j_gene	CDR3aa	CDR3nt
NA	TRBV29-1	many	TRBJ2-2	CSVEDPDSSTGELFF	TGCAGCGTTGAAGATCCGGACTCATCCACCGGGGAGCTGTTTTTT
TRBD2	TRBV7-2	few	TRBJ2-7	CASSLVGGGMYEQYF	TGTGCCAGCAGCTTAGTCGGGGGGGGGATGTACGAGCAGTACTTC
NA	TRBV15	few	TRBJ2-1	CATSRDRGGGSSKGQFF	TGTGCCACCAGCAGAGATCGAGGGGGGGGAAGCTCCAAGGGGCAGTTCTTC
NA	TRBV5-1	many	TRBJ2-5	CASSLFHSETQYF	TGCGCCAGCAGCCTCTTCCACTCGGAGACCCAGTACTTC
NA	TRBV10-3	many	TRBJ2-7	CAISDLLTGITYEQYF	TGTGCCATCAGTGACCTTTTGACCGGGATCACCTACGAGCAGTACTTC
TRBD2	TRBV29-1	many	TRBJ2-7	CSVDSGGYEQYF	TGCAGCGTTGATTCGGGGGGCTACGAGCAGTACTTC
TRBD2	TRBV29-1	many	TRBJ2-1	CSVERGREGPYNEQFF	TGCAGCGTTGAACGAGGGCGGGAGGGCCCCTACAATGAGCAGTTCTTC
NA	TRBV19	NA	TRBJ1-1	CASQLAGVGTEAFF	TGTGCCAGTCAACTAGCAGGGGTTGGCACTGAAGCTTTCTTT
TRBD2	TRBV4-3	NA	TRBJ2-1	CASSQDRPSGRLDEQFF	TGCGCCAGCAGCCAAGATAGGCCTAGCGGGAGGCTCGATGAGCAGTTCTTC
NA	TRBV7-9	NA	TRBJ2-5	CASSPRAQEWTQYF	TGTGCCAGCAGCCCCCGCGCCCAAGAGTGGACCCAGTACTTC
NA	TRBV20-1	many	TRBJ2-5	CSARDQGYGETQYF	TGCAGTGCTAGAGATCAAGGCTACGGAGAGACCCAGTACTTC
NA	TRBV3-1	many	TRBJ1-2	CASSQGEGLFYGYTF	TGTGCCAGCAGCCAAGGAGAGGGGCTGTTCTATGGCTACACCTTC
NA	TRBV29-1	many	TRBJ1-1	CSVGEGTFTEAFF	TGCAGCGTGGGCGAGGGAACTTTTACTGAAGCTTTCTTT
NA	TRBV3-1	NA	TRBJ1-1	CASSQVPTGNTEAFF	TGTGCCAGCAGCCAAGTCCCGACGGGGAACACTGAAGCTTTCTTT
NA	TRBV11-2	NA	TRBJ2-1	CASSLTLPLTADNEQFF	TGTGCCAGCAGCTTAACCCTCCCCCTGACAGCCGACAATGAGCAGTTCTTC
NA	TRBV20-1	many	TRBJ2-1	CSARVGQSSYNEQFF	TGCAGTGCTAGAGTAGGACAGAGCTCCTACAATGAGCAGTTCTTC
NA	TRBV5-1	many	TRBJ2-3	CASSLWETRVTTDTQYF	TGCGCCAGCAGCTTGTGGGAGACGAGGGTAACGACAGATACGCAGTATTTT
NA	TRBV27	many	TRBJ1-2	CASSLSWADPLYGYTF	TGTGCCAGCAGTTTATCGTGGGCAGATCCCCTGTATGGCTACACCTTC
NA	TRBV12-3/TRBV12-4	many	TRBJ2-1	CASRPSYNEQFF	TGTGCCAGCAGACCCAGTTACAATGAGCAGTTCTTC
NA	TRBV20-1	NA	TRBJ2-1	CSAGTPGDFYNEQFF	TGCAGTGCTGGCACTCCGGGCGACTTCTACAATGAGCAGTTCTTC
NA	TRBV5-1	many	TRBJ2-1	CASSLVVGGPSTYKFNEQFF	TGCGCCAGCAGCTTGGTGGTCGGGGGCCCTAGCACCTATAAATTTAATGAGCAGTTCTTC
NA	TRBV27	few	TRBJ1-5	CASSLSPAGNQPQHF	TGTGCCAGCAGTTTATCCCCAGCGGGGAATCAGCCCCAGCATTTT
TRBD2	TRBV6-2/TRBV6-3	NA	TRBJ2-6	CASSYGAGAPTGANVLTF	TGTGCCAGCAGTTACGGCGCGGGAGCTCCCACTGGGGCCAACGTCCTGACTTTC
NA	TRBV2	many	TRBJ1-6	CASTPGTYNSPLHF	TGTGCCAGCACCCCCGGGACCTATAATTCACCCCTCCACTTT
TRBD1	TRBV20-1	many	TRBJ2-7	CSARSGTGVNEQYF	TGCAGTGCTAGATCTGGGACAGGGGTCAACGAGCAGTACTTC
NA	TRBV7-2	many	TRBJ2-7	CASSPTYEQYF	TGTGCCAGCAGCCCCACCTACGAGCAGTACTTC
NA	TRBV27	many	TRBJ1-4	CASSFSRVAGEKLFF	TGTGCCAGCAGTTTTTCCCGGGTGGCGGGCGAAAAACTGTTTTTT
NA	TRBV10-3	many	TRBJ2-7	CAIRPTGNPYEQYF	TGTGCCATCAGGCCTACAGGGAACCCCTACGAGCAGTACTTC
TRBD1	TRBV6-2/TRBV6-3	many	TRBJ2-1	CASSRPRTGLQFF	TGTGCCAGCAGTCGACCACGGACAGGGCTGCAGTTCTTC
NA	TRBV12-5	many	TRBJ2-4	CASSSPGTLKNIQYF	TGTGCTAGTTCCAGCCCCGGGACACTCAAAAACATTCAGTACTTC
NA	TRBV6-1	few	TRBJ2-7	CASRTRTLAYEQYF	TGTGCCAGCAGGACACGAACCCTTGCGTACGAGCAGTACTTC
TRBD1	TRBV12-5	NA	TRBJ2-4	CASAQTGSKNIQYF	TGTGCTAGTGCCCAGACAGGGTCCAAAAACATTCAGTACTTC
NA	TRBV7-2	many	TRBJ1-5	CASSYRPGNQPQHF	TGTGCCAGCAGCTACCGACCGGGCAATCAGCCCCAGCATTTT
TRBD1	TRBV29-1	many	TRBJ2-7	CSVGPGQSSYEQYF	TGCAGCGTCGGACCGGGACAGAGCTCCTACGAGCAGTACTTC
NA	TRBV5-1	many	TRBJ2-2	CASSSSLGTGELFF	TGCGCCAGCAGCTCCTCATTAGGGACCGGGGAGCTGTTTTTT
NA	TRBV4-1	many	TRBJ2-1	CASSQNLAITYNEQFF	TGCGCCAGCAGCCAAAACCTAGCGATCACCTACAATGAGCAGTTCTTC
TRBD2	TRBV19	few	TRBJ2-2	CASSNPLADNTGELFF	TGTGCCAGTAGTAACCCCCTAGCGGATAACACCGGGGAGCTGTTTTTT
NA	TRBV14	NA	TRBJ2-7	CASSQVQGPSYEQYF	TGTGCCAGCAGCCAAGTGCAGGGTCCCTCCTACGAGCAGTACTTC
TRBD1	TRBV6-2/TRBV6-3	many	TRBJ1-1	CASSYPWTGSNTEAFF	TGTGCCAGCAGTTACCCGTGGACAGGATCGAACACTGAAGCTTTCTTT
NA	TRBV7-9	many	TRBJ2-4	CASSLKGGGPAKNIQYF	TGTGCCAGCAGCTTAAAGGGGGGAGGGCCGGCCAAAAACATTCAGTACTTC
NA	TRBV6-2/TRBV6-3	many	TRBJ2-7	CASSASETTFYEQYF	TGTGCCAGCAGTGCCTCCGAAACGACCTTCTACGAGCAGTACTTC
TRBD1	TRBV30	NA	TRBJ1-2	CAWSGTGITSGDGYTF	TGTGCCTGGAGCGGGACAGGTATTACATCTGGAGATGGCTACACCTTC
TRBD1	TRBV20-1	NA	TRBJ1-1	CSAPDRVSTEAFF	TGCAGTGCTCCGGACAGGGTTAGCACTGAAGCTTTCTTT
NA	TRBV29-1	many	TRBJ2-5	CSVEGELETQYF	TGCAGCGTTGAGGGGGAGCTAGAGACCCAGTACTTC
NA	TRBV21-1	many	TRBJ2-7	CASPQFRLAEYEQYF	TGTGCCAGCCCCCAATTCCGCCTAGCGGAGTACGAGCAGTACTTC
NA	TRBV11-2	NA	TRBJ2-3	CASSLNPHTQYF	TGTGCCAGCAGCTTAAACCCCCATACGCAGTATTTT
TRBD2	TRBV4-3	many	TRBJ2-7	CASSKRLAWSYEQYF	TGCGCCAGCAGCAAACGACTAGCTTGGTCCTACGAGCAGTACTTC
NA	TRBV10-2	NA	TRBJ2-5	CASSEIGTAYQETQYF	TGCGCCAGCAGTGAGATCGGGACGGCGTACCAAGAGACCCAGTACTTC
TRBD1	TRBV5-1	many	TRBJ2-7	CASSLVGDRVYEQYF	TGCGCCAGCAGCTTGGTTGGTGACAGGGTCTACGAGCAGTACTTC
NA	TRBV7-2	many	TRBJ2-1	CASSLVFTSNNEQFF	TGTGCCAGCAGCTTAGTGTTTACTAGTAACAATGAGCAGTTCTTC
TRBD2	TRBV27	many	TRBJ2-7	CASSSLAGVFYEQYF	TGTGCCAGCAGTTCGCTAGCGGGAGTTTTCTACGAGCAGTACTTC
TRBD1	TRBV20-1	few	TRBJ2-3	CSAIRDRAEDTQYF	TGCAGTGCAATCCGGGACAGGGCGGAGGATACGCAGTATTTT
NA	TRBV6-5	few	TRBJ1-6	CASSNRDGIYNSPLHF	TGTGCCAGCAGTAATCGGGACGGTATCTATAATTCACCCCTCCACTTT